Listed below are T cell receptor beta chains from one sample, sequenced in a study of cytomegalovirus exposure and HLA in healthy donors. Profiling relied on immunoSEQ multiplex PCR, and the TCRdb table lists in-frame clones only, not all of them. The repertoire holds some 150,000 clones, about 10% seen once, with 6.5% to 9% in the top ten. The sequenced sample was PBMCs. These receptors were obtained from a woman in her thirties or forties in good health and CMV-seropositive. Both conserved end residues are part of each CDR3.

j_call,v_call,cdr3_aa
TRBJ1-5,TRBV7-9,CASSSGANQPQHF
TRBJ2-1,TRBV5-4,CASSPGLAGDYNEQFF
TRBJ2-1,TRBV5-1,CASSFQTGQGGNEQFF
TRBJ2-7,TRBV7-6,CARMGFTGPTPYEQYF
TRBJ2-1,TRBV6-5,CASSYRGRYNERFF
TRBJ1-6,TRBV15,CATSRAKSGTMDSPLHF
TRBJ1-6,TRBV19,CASRPTDYNSPLHF
TRBJ2-5,TRBV2,CASRGGQGSMETQYF
TRBJ1-2,TRBV20-1,CSATGVGYTF
TRBJ1-2,TRBV11-1,CASSLPGQARHGYTF
TRBJ2-1,TRBV29-1,CSVEAGAGGSYNEQFF
TRBJ2-3,TRBV7-3,CASSRGVVSTDTQYF
TRBJ1-3,TRBV6-5,CASKGGPISGNTIYF
TRBJ2-1,TRBV19,CASSPRTSGTQFF